The TCR beta chain under discussion was sequenced for a study of T cell repertoires in cytomegalovirus infection. Study in general: The public TCR beta signatures pointed to both CMV infection and matching HLA type. Findings and limits, study-wide: It was HLA-C-restricted CMV-specific TCR beta clonotypes that dominated the response ex vivo.

TCRdb re-derived calls from the reads in MiXCR, one entry per CDR3 protein. The data hold 110,000 or so distinct CDR3 sequences, with about 30% observed a single time. As for this clonotype: Its specificity is not known.

The CDR3 has 14 residues. Per the germline V gene, CDR1 is SNHLY and CDR2 is FYNNEI. V was trimmed by 3 bases and J by 2 bases, leaving 7 bases between them. The TCR comes from a human donor in good health (CMV status not recorded). Some clones in this sample may be carry-over from other donors' samples. V usage is TRBV2 and J usage is TRBJ2-2; D possibly corresponds to TRBD1 (5 bases). The sequenced sample was CD8+ T cells from cultured PBMCs, obtained from culture after CMV antigen stimulation. Here the CDR3 DNA reads TGTGCCAGCAGTGACGGACAAAACACCGGGGAGCTGTTTTTT. Amino acid sequence: CASSDGQNTGELFF. The full variable domain, completed using reference TRBV2 and TRBJ2-2, is EPEVTQTPSHQVTQMGQEVILRCVPISNHLYFYWYRQILGQKVEFLVSFYNNEISEKSEIFDDQFSVERPDGSNFTLKIRSTKLEDSAMYFCASSDGQNTGELFFGEGSRLTVL.